The 22 T cell receptor beta chains below come from one sample, sequenced in a study of shared clonotypes between healthy human individuals. Naive-designated CD8 cells lacked CD45RO, were positively enriched for CCR7, and omitted terminally differentiated effector memory CD45RA+ cells. Profiled with immunoSEQ multiplex PCR; TCRdb holds only in-frame clones, not every one. The sample records under 2,000,000 clones, approximately 94% being singletons. Sequenced: naive CD8+ T cells sorted from blood. These receptors were obtained from a man younger than 30 in good health.

The chain employs TRBV6-1 and TRBJ2-7; 10 nucleotides agree with TRBD1. The junction had 3 bases not matched to a gene; V was cut back by 2 bases and J by 2 bases. Germline V gene sequence: CDR1 MNHNS, CDR2 SASEGT. This CDR3 is 15 amino acids long. The CDR3 DNA follows: TGTGCCAGCAGTGAATCAGGACAGGGGGCCTACGAGCAGTACTTC. This codes for CASSESGQGAYEQYF.

This clone was recorded only once. V gene TRBV27 combines with J gene TRBJ2-7, with D perhaps matching TRBD1 (6 bases). Trimming removed 9 bases at V and 4 bases at J, with 16 bases between. Germline lookup yields CDR1 MNHEY and CDR2 SMNVEV (reference sequence). This CDR3 spans 13 amino acids. The DNA for the CDR3 is TGTGCCAGTAGTCGGACAGACGGATACGAGCAGTACTTC. This encodes CASSRTDGYEQYF.

In this sample, this clone turned up once. The chain combines TRBV14 with TRBJ2-5; 9 nucleotides agree with TRBD1. V dropped 2 bases and J dropped 1; count of bases not matched to a gene: 11. The CDR3 is 18 residues long. In germline, CDR1 is SGHDN, CDR2 FVKESK. The CDR3 is CASSQLTGTGRFQETQYF. The CDR3 coding sequence is TGTGCCAGCAGCCAACTAACCGGGACAGGGAGGTTCCAAGAGACCCAGTACTTC.

This sequence joins TRBV27 and TRBJ2-5; possible D gene TRBD2, 5 bases. V was trimmed by 1 base and J by 5 bases, leaving 14 bases between them. Germline CDR1 and CDR2: MNHEY and SMNVEV (reference sequence). The CDR3 has 15 amino acids. The CDR3 sequence is CASSLYYGEGETQYF. For the CDR3, the DNA is TGTGCCAGCAGTTTATATTACGGGGAAGGGGAGACCCAGTACTTC.

The V gene is TRBV7-8, the J gene TRBJ2-3, with 8 bases lining up with TRBD2. Trimming removed 4 bases from V and 1 base from J; junction bases left unmatched: 4. The CDR3 totals 15 residues. Germline V gene data show CDR1 as SGHVS and CDR2 as FQNEAQ. CDR3 DNA sequence: TGTGCCAGCAGCTCAACTAGCGGACGCACAGATACGCAGTATTTT. This encodes CASSSTSGRTDTQYF.

This chain joins TRBV6-5 and TRBJ2-1; the D is unclear. V dropped 8 bases and J dropped 5 bases, with 13 bases sitting between them. The CDR3 contains 13 residues. CDR1 is MNHEY and CDR2 is SVGAGI in the germline V gene. The CDR3 sequence is CASRRGTNNEQFF. CDR3 sequence (DNA): TGTGCCAGCCGCAGAGGAACAAACAATGAGCAGTTCTTC.

This sequence joins TRBV6-1 and TRBJ2-5; D unresolved. In germline, CDR1 is MNHNS, CDR2 SASEGT. Trimming cost V 0 bases and J 0 bases, with 5 bases left between them. The CDR3 length is 14 residues. This CDR3 reads CASSEAEYQETQYF. For the CDR3, the DNA is TGTGCCAGCAGTGAAGCAGAGTACCAAGAGACCCAGTACTTC.

This sequence joins TRBV4-3 and TRBJ2-3; either TRBD1 or TRBD2 may supply D (5 bases each). Trimming took 0 bases from V and 1 from J, leaving 20 bases between them. Germline V lookup: CDR1 LGHNA, CDR2 YSLEER. This CDR3 is built from 19 residues. CDR3 DNA: TGCGCCAGCAGCCAAGAAAATCCGGGGACCCTGTCGGGCACAGATACGCAGTATTTT. Translated: CASSQENPGTLSGTDTQYF.

This chain uses TRBV9 with TRBJ1-2; tentatively, D is TRBD1 (5 bases). This CDR3 has 13 residues. Germline CDR1 SGDLS, CDR2 YYNGEE. V gave up 3 bases and J gave up 8 bases, with 14 bases separating them. The CDR3 loop is CASSGTGTRGYTF. CDR3 coding DNA: TGTGCCAGCAGCGGTACGGGGACCCGGGGCTACACCTTC.

This clone was counted between two and nine times. The chain links TRBV27 to TRBJ1-5; possible D gene TRBD1, 5 bases. V was cut by 7 bases and J by 1 base, with 8 bases left in between. The CDR3 is 13 residues long. Germline assignment: CDR1 MNHEY and CDR2 SMNVEV (reference sequence). This CDR3 reads CASKRGSNQPQHF. The CDR3, as DNA: TGTGCCAGCAAAAGGGGAAGCAATCAGCCCCAGCATTTT.

V is TRBV4-1 and J is TRBJ2-7, with 7 bases matching TRBD1. This CDR3 comprises 14 residues. V lost 0 bases and J lost 6; bases outside the gene matches: 5. Germline V gene lookup returns CDR1 MGHRA and CDR2 YSYEKL. CDR3 in DNA: TGCGCCAGCAGCCAAGAGAGACAGGGAAGCGAGCAGTACTTC. It yields the protein CASSQERQGSEQYF.

The gene calls are TRBV6-5 and TRBJ2-2; the D is unclear. In germline, CDR1 is MNHEY, CDR2 SVGAGI. The CDR3 has 15 amino acids. V shed 8 bases and J shed 8 bases, with 21 bases lying between them. The CDR3 region is CASAATQTAAGELFF. The CDR3 DNA follows: TGTGCCAGCGCGGCTACACAGACTGCCGCAGGGGAGCTGTTTTTT.

The chain uses TRBV4-1 and TRBJ1-1, with D hard to call. CDR3 length: 14 residues. Trimming left V 0 bases short and J 4 bases short, with 9 bases between. Germline V gene data show CDR1 as MGHRA and CDR2 as YSYEKL. For the CDR3, the DNA is TGCGCCAGCAGCCAAGATCTAGTAGTCACTGAAGCTTTCTTT. It codes for CASSQDLVVTEAFF.

The chain is built from TRBV30 and TRBJ2-5, with 8 bases lining up with TRBD2. The CDR3 is 14 residues long. V shed 1 base and J 4 bases; nucleotides not matched to a gene: 5. In germline, CDR1 is GTSNPN, CDR2 SVGIG (reference sequence). The chain's CDR3 is CAWSASGRIETQYF. DNA of the CDR3: TGTGCCTGGAGTGCTAGCGGGCGGATAGAGACCCAGTACTTC.

The chain couples TRBV14 to TRBJ2-7; 9 nucleotides align to TRBD2. Trimming took 5 bases from V and 4 from J; bases not matched to a gene: 12. Germline V gene data show CDR1 as SGHDN and CDR2 as FVKESK. This CDR3 region has 16 residues. The CDR3 region has the DNA TGTGCCAGCAGCGTAACCGGGACTAGCTCCTCTTACGAGCAGTACTTC. This translates into CASSVTGTSSSYEQYF.

This chain connects TRBV7-9 to TRBJ1-2; D unclear. The CDR3 loop spans 14 amino acids. V was cut by 5 bases and J by 4 bases, with 14 bases left in between. Germline V gives CDR1 SEHNR, CDR2 FQNEAQ (reference sequence). The CDR3 DNA is TGTGCCAGCAGCGGAGATATTTCCCTCTATGGCTACACCTTC. Encoded protein: CASSGDISLYGYTF.

The gene calls are TRBV9 and TRBJ2-3; TRBD2 aligns across 9 bases. Germline loops: CDR1 SGDLS, CDR2 YYNGEE. The CDR3 has 16 amino acids. With V trimmed by 4 bases and J by 2 bases, 8 bases remained unmatched. CDR3 DNA: TGTGCCAGCAGCCCGAGGACTAGCGCCTACACAGATACGCAGTATTTT. Its translation is CASSPRTSAYTDTQYF.

The rearrangement links TRBV5-4 to TRBJ2-1; TRBD1 matches at 7 bases. This CDR3 spans 13 amino acids. Germline trimming cut 2 bases from V and 8 bases from J; bases unmatched to any gene: 4. CDR1 SGHNT and CDR2 YYREEE come from the germline V gene (reference sequence). In DNA form, the CDR3 reads TGTGCCAGCAGCTTTCAAGGGGGCGATGAGCAGTTCTTC. Its translation is CASSFQGGDEQFF.

The rearrangement joins TRBV7-9 to TRBJ1-6; 9 bases align to TRBD1. CDR1 is SEHNR and CDR2 is FQNEAQ in the germline V gene (reference sequence). The CDR3 is 15 amino acids. J gave up 10 bases and V 6 bases, and 10 bases lay outside the gene matches. CDR3 DNA sequence: TGTGCCAGCAGGACCGGGGGACAGGGTATGTCACCCCTCCACTTT. This translates into CASRTGGQGMSPLHF.

This clone was detected once. The chain employs TRBV7-2 and TRBJ1-2; D unresolved. This CDR3 contains 11 residues. The V gene's germline CDR1 is SGHTA and CDR2 FQGNSA. Here the CDR3 reads CEAETNYGYTF. The CDR3 DNA reads TGTGAAGCAGAGACTAACTATGGCTACACCTTC.

The chain carries TRBV5-4 and TRBJ1-2, with TRBD1 as a possible D gene (5 bases). The V end lost 1 base, the J end lost 12 bases, and 16 bases lay between the germline ends. The V gene's germline CDR1 is SGHNT and CDR2 YYREEE (reference sequence). The CDR3 totals 13 residues. CDR3 in amino acids: CASSLWGDRRHTF. For the CDR3, the DNA is TGTGCCAGCAGCTTGTGGGGGGACCGGCGCCACACCTTC. Using reference TRBV5-4 and TRBJ1-2 for the parts outside the CDR3, the full variable domain is ETGVTQSPTHLIKTRGQQVTLRCSSQSGHNTVSWYQQALGQGPQFIFQYYREEENGRGNFPPRFSGLQFPNYSSELNVNALELDDSALYLCASSLWGDRRHTFGSGTRLTVV.

This clone was seen just once. This rearrangement joins TRBV5-1 to TRBJ2-7; tentatively, D is TRBD1 (6 bases). Trimming shortened V by 4 bases and J by 3 bases, and 17 bases separated the two germline ends. The CDR3 is made up of 15 amino acids. Germline CDR1 reads SGHRS; CDR2 reads YFSETQ. The CDR3 protein is CASSEGWTEGYEQYF. The CDR3 DNA follows: TGCGCCAGCAGCGAAGGGTGGACAGAGGGCTACGAGCAGTACTTC.